This T cell receptor (beta chain) was captured by sequencing in a study of cytomegalovirus exposure and HLA in healthy donors (TCRdb year 2017). About the full investigation: According to an earlier analysis of around 600 of the donors, 150 million to 200 million T cells yielded roughly 110 million unique TCR beta sequences and 276 Gb of sequence data. An early release that covered several hundred HLA-typed donors contained approximately 300 gigabases of sequencing data and roughly 84 million unique TCR sequences. Of the roughly 420 genotyped donors, over 80% were placed in the genetic ancestry cluster associated with self-reported Caucasian donors. The aim of the study was to test whether cataloging public T cell receptors could identify signatures of past pathogen exposure. Using immunosequencing, the study profiled T cell repertoires from about 650 subjects and related those repertoires to cytomegalovirus serostatus. A separate validation cohort of approximately 130 different subjects was used in addition to the 666-subject first cohort. To predict cytomegalovirus infection status, the study brought together high-throughput TCR immunosequencing, statistical association of individual TCRs with disease status, and machine learning. A later analysis re-examined previously published TCR beta repertoires from more than 650 donors and added high-resolution HLA genotyping to investigate patterns of TCR occurrence. Rather than drawing on any new phenotypic data, the later analysis identified candidate immune exposures from TCR beta sequences and the way those sequences occurred across donors. An earlier analysis of around 580 of the donors used high-throughput TCR beta sequencing to judge whether each TCR beta V gene segment behaved as functional or pseudogenic. Donor age, sex, ethnicity and CMV serostatus were compiled alongside the repertoire data. In a later genetic analysis, genome-wide SNP genotypes for about three fifths of the 666 donors were used, and that subset was treated as a discovery cohort. Every discovery cohort repertoire had been produced on one sequencing platform. HLA typing covered class I and class II loci at four-digit resolution. The number of donors typed differed by locus, with about 629-630 for A, B, C, DRB1 and DQB1, around 560 for DQA1, about 610 for DPA1, and approximately 470 for DPB1. A few DR-DQ haplotypes were treated as single units for association and clustering because of strong linkage in the cohort. Across 398 genotyped donors of the cohort, an average of approximately 200,000 unique TCR beta nucleotide sequences per donor were sequenced, and around 20% of those sequences were non-productive.

Between the V and J ends, shortened by 0 bases and 3 bases respectively, the junction contains 11 bases. The germline V gene yields MGHRA for CDR1 and YSYEKL for CDR2. Reading from cysteine to phenylalanine, the CDR3 counts 15 amino acids. Only the CDR3 portion is preserved as DNA: 45 bases, with reading frame beginning at the first base. Library preparation employed the immunoSEQ multiplex PCR assay. For the multiplex PCR, a mixture combining 60 forward primers for TCR Vbeta segments and 13 reverse primers for TCR Jbeta segments was used. A multiplex PCR assay on genomic DNA amplified the CDR3 region of rearranged TCR beta genes. On the Illumina HiSeq System, the amplified TCR beta libraries were sequenced as 87-base-pair reads. The paper's processing steps were these. Across the roughly 700 repertoires, a later analysis counted 80 million or so unique TCR beta chains, roughly 11 million of which were shared by at least two donors. Raw reads were error-corrected and collapsed into unique sequences with a nearest-neighbor algorithm that merged closely related sequences to remove PCR and sequencing errors. V, D and J gene segments were assigned by aligning CDR3 sequences to IMGT reference sequences. For a sequence to be retained, at least a six-nucleotide match to both a V gene segment and a J gene segment was required. A rearrangement was called productive if the CDR3 had no stop codons and remained in frame with V and J, and every other rearrangement was called non-productive. Following IMGT convention, CDR3 was defined as the stretch from the second conserved V-encoded cysteine up to the conserved J-encoded phenylalanine. Sequences without an unambiguous match to a single V gene segment were excluded from the earlier analysis of 450 to 750 of the donors. An earlier analysis of 587 of the donors called V segments functional above 56.7% productive rearrangements and segregating when the between-donor standard deviation exceeded 5%. A statistical classification framework was built to diagnose cytomegalovirus status from the catalog of TCR beta chain sequences. In a later analysis, V and J genes were assigned by comparing TCR nucleotide sequences against IMGT/GENE-DB human TR gene sequences. The TCRdist pipeline was used in a later analysis to assign CDR3 sequences and most-parsimonious VDJ recombination scenarios. In a later analysis, each TCR beta chain was defined by its CDR3 amino acid sequence together with its V-gene family, and reads lacking a unique V-gene family were excluded. To address suspected cross-contamination and a sequencing artifact, a later analysis removed a few hundred highly shared, low-generation-probability nucleotide sequences. For each public chain, a later analysis derived a clonal expansion index from normalized ranks of inferred template counts within each repertoire. In a later analysis, generation probabilities were computed with a VDJ recombination model fitted to out-of-frame rearrangements, and the resulting probabilities were checked against IGoR. In a later analysis, hypergeometric tests were used to score TCR-TCR, TCR-HLA and TCR-CMV co-occurrence, with a repertoire-size bias correction applied to TCR pairs. A later analysis estimated false discovery rates by permuting HLA or CMV assignments 20 times. A later analysis grouped co-occurring TCRs with DBSCAN, adding TCRdist sequence similarity when clustering within HLA-allele-positive subsets. For co-occurrence clustering, repertoires with fewer than 30,000 or more than 120,000 public chains were excluded, along with roughly 5 repertoires with anomalous nucleotide sharing. Held by TCRdb, this immuneACCESS table contains in-frame sequences only and omits some clones. Under half of the omission traces to an unresolved V gene where checked; the cause of the rest is unknown. The DNA gave D and trimming, while V, J and clone size come from that table. The sample contains over 130,000 clones, approximately 65% of them found a single time. The ten biggest clones cover roughly 6% of the sample.

This clone has a count of ten or more. What antigen it recognizes has not been identified. Base-call qualities are not available, and no considerably larger clone is one nucleotide away. The cohort was made up of 500 to 800 healthy bone marrow donors. All cohort members were sampled while nominally healthy, although unrecorded immune exposures were likely present. The donor was CMV seronegative and belonged to the group of around 400 seronegative cohort members. Every donor gave a peripheral blood sample, and the peripheral blood mononuclear cells from that sample were used for TCR beta sequencing. Genomic DNA extraction from the blood cell samples was performed with the Qiagen DNeasy Blood Extraction Kit. What the study reported, not specific to this receptor: The cohort was sequenced for TCR beta chains only, and without alpha or paired-chain data the features that could be detected were limited. Over 15 rarely observed V segments, including chromosome 9 orphons, were excluded from the earlier analysis of approximately 500 of the donors because counts were too low. According to a later analysis, TCR association rates differed among HLA loci, with DRB1 alleles showing the most associated TCRs and HLA-C alleles showing the fewest. A later genetic analysis associated a missense DCLRE1C variant with V-gene and J-gene trimming of TCR beta chains, and an independent cohort replicated the association. A further reported finding was that TCR beta sequences accurately predicted the HLA-A and HLA-B alleles for most subjects in the first cohort. While some public TCRs were present in many individuals, most TCR sequences turned up only very rarely across donors. According to a later analysis, parvovirus B19, influenza, CMV and Epstein-Barr virus appeared linked to several top co-occurrence clusters. CMV serostatus was the only immune exposure information available for the cohort. When HLA alleles, especially DR and DQ, strongly co-occurred, TCR associations were difficult to assign to individual alleles. In an earlier analysis of approximately 600 of the donors, most TCR beta V segments were observed in productive rearrangements about 90% or about 30% of the time, broadly matching IMGT annotations. In both the original and validation cohorts, the classifier was reported to diagnose cytomegalovirus status with high specificity and sensitivity. A later genetic analysis reported fewer N-insertions in productive TCRs among donors in an Asian-associated ancestry cluster than the approximately 700-donor mean. The sequencing pipeline was judged likely to have produced a cluster of highly shared sequence variants as a technical artifact. At a false discovery rate of 0.05, a later analysis linked around 15,000 TCR beta sequences to specific HLA alleles. Some IMGT-functional V segments, including TRBV6-2 and TRBV6-3, could not be told apart with the 87-base-pair reads, so those segments were excluded. Presence/absence analyses assumed roughly uniform sequencing depth across donors, an assumption that may not hold. A later analysis found that HLA-associated TCR beta chains were more clonally expanded and had lower generation probabilities than equally common non-associated chains. The authors suggested that the approach could potentially be generalized to other disease states and immunological phenotypes. A few of the identified cytomegalovirus-associated TCR beta chains were confirmed in vitro to be specific for cytomegalovirus antigens. A total of roughly 160 TCR beta chains were listed by the study as associated with cytomegalovirus. Most CMV-associated TCR beta chains appeared to be HLA-restricted in a later analysis, and the HLA associations seemed to be driven largely by CMV exposure. Because HLA typing was missing for some donors at each locus, association tests included only the typed subset. Linkage disequilibrium might explain the correlated functional status among segregating V segments, but an unknown experimental factor could not be excluded.

The sequenced sample was PBMCs. This chain joins TRBV4-1 to TRBJ1-1; TRBD1 is perhaps the D gene, given 5 matching bases. The sequence was obtained from a woman between 55 and 75 years old in good health and CMV-seronegative. The bases are TGCGCCAGCAGCCAAGATTGGGGGGTTCACACTGAAGCTTTCTTT. This sequence encodes CASSQDWGVHTEAFF.